The 20 T cell receptor beta chains in this list originate from one sample, sequenced in a study of blood T cell repertoires in COVID-19. The data were produced by immunoSEQ multiplex PCR, yet TCRdb's version contains in-frame clones alone and is incomplete. The sample contains around 350,000 clones, around nine tenths of which appear only once. The source material was peripheral blood. Source of these receptors: a human donor in a cohort sampled during active COVID-19.

V usage is TRBV5-1 and J usage is TRBJ1-2; a weak D match, TRBD1 (5 bases). This CDR3 region has 15 residues. The germline V gene has CDR1 SGHRS and CDR2 YFSETQ. The V gene lost 1 base and the J gene lost 5 bases, with 15 bases spanning the gap. The CDR3 region is CASSLTGEREYGYTF. Written as DNA, the CDR3 is TGCGCCAGCAGCTTGACAGGAGAAAGGGAATATGGCTACACCTTC.

About this clone: Other nucleotide sequences in the sample specify the same CDR3. J is TRBJ1-2 and V is TRBV28, with D perhaps TRBD1 (5 bases). Germline-derived CDR1 and CDR2 are MDHEN and SYDVKM. The ends were cut back, 3 bases at V and 2 bases at J, with 7 bases in the middle. This CDR3 has 13 residues. The CDR3 protein is CASSLPGNYGYTF. CDR3 coding DNA: TGTGCCAGCAGTTTGCCAGGGAACTATGGCTACACCTTC.

The V and J genes are TRBV5-1 and TRBJ2-7, with TRBD1 identical over 8 bases. V shed 4 bases and J 0 bases; nucleotides not matched to a gene: 9. This CDR3 has 16 residues. Germline assignment: CDR1 SGHRS and CDR2 YFSETQ. In DNA form, the CDR3 reads TGCGCCAGCAGCCCGAGTAGGGACAGGACCTCCTACGAGCAGTACTTC. Protein sequence: CASSPSRDRTSYEQYF.

V and J are TRBV28 and TRBJ1-5; D not resolved. Trimming pared 6 bases from V and 5 bases from J, leaving 17 bases between. The length of the CDR3 is 15 residues. Germline V gene lookup returns CDR1 MDHEN and CDR2 SYDVKM. CDR3 DNA: TGTGCCAGCAGCCCTCTTTTACGGGGTCATCAGCCCCAGCATTTT. This gives the protein CASSPLLRGHQPQHF.

The gene calls are TRBV27 and TRBJ1-4; D perhaps matches TRBD1 (6 bases). V was pared by 1 base and J by 3 bases, with 18 bases between. CDR3 size: 18 residues. Germline CDR1 MNHEY, CDR2 SMNVEV (reference sequence). Here the CDR3 reads CASSLCSTGGLANEKLFF. CDR3 nucleotides: TGTGCCAGCAGTTTATGCTCGACGGGGGGGCTAGCTAATGAAAAACTGTTTTTT.

The CDR3 DNA sequence: TGTGCCACCAGCAGATCCCGGCCTAGCGGAATAAATGAGCAGTTCTTC. Translating it yields CATSRSRPSGINEQFF. V is TRBV15 and J is TRBJ2-1; TRBD2 matches at 7 bases. With 2 bases clipped from V and 7 bases from J, the junction kept 11 bases outside the gene matches. From germline, CDR1 is LNHNV and CDR2 YYDKDF (reference sequence). The CDR3 length is 16 residues.

The chain links TRBV6-5 to TRBJ1-1; D might be TRBD1 (6 bases). Trimming left V 5 bases short and J 1 base short, with 11 bases between. The CDR3 sequence is 14 residues long. From germline, CDR1 is MNHEY and CDR2 SVGAGI. The DNA of the CDR3 is TGTGCCAGCAGTCTACAGGGTTCGAACACTGAAGCTTTCTTT. Its protein product is CASSLQGSNTEAFF.

This clone was counted a few times. The rearrangement uses TRBV5-1 and TRBJ1-6; tentative D call: TRBD1 (6 bases). Germline lookup yields CDR1 SGHRS and CDR2 YFSETQ. The V end was cut by 5 bases, the J end by 7 bases, with 13 bases between. CDR3 size: 14 residues. CDR3: CASSSGERNSPLHF. The CDR3 bases are TGCGCCAGCAGTTCAGGGGAGAGGAATTCACCCCTCCACTTT.

This sequence joins TRBV5-1 and TRBJ2-5; weak D call: TRBD2 (6 bases). There are 17 residues in the CDR3. CDR1 is SGHRS, CDR2 YFSETQ, per germline. V was clipped by 3 bases and J by 4 bases, with 22 bases between them. CDR3 amino acids: CASSSNLLKGLGETQYF. In DNA form, the CDR3 reads TGCGCCAGCAGCTCGAACTTATTAAAGGGACTCGGAGAGACCCAGTACTTC.

This rearrangement joins TRBV3-1 (or the pseudogene TRBV3-2) to TRBJ2-3, with 8 bases lining up with TRBD2. The CDR3 has 16 residues. The V segment lost 6 bases and the J segment 3 bases; nucleotides outside the gene matches: 11. Germline assignment: CDR1 LGHDT and CDR2 YNNKEL (reference sequence). The CDR3 spells CASSSAGVESTDTQYF. DNA for the CDR3: TGTGCCAGCAGTTCAGCGGGAGTCGAGAGTACAGATACGCAGTATTTT.

The chain employs TRBV3-1 (or the pseudogene TRBV3-2) and TRBJ1-1; D remains ambiguous. Trimming pared 1 base from V and 2 bases from J, leaving 8 bases between. Germline CDR1 and CDR2: LGHDT and YNNKEL (reference sequence). The CDR3 covers 14 residues. The CDR3 is CASSQALINTEAFF. The CDR3 bases are TGTGCCAGCAGCCAAGCCCTTATTAACACTGAAGCTTTCTTT.

The chain joins TRBV9 to TRBJ2-5; 10 bases align to TRBD1. Germline trimming cut 4 bases from V and 0 bases from J; bases unmatched to any gene: 3. This CDR3 contains 15 residues. Per germline, CDR1 SGDLS and CDR2 YYNGEE. In DNA form, the CDR3 reads TGTGCCAGCAGCCCCGGGACAGGGGACCAAGAGACCCAGTACTTC. It codes for CASSPGTGDQETQYF.

The rearrangement joins TRBV29-1 to TRBJ2-3; 7 positions agree with TRBD1. Germline V CDR1 and CDR2: SQVTM, ANQGSEA. With 8 bases clipped from V and 3 bases from J, the junction kept 8 bases outside the gene matches. This CDR3 contains 13 residues. The DNA for the CDR3 is TGCAGCTCCCGACAGGGCGGGACAGATACGCAGTATTTT. Amino acids: CSSRQGGTDTQYF.

V gene TRBV5-1 combines with J gene TRBJ2-3, with 8 bases that match TRBD2. Germline lookup yields CDR1 SGHRS and CDR2 YFSETQ. V trimming: 0 bases; J trimming: 3 bases; junction bases outside the gene matches: 6. This CDR3 region has 16 residues. CDR3 sequence (DNA): TGCGCCAGCAGCTTGGAAGGGAGCGGGAGAACAGATACGCAGTATTTT. Translating gives CASSLEGSGRTDTQYF.

This sequence joins TRBV19 and TRBJ2-7, with D unresolved. This CDR3 has 14 residues. The V gene lost 10 bases and the J gene lost 2 bases, with 18 bases spanning the gap. Germline CDR1 and CDR2: LNHDA and SQIVND (reference sequence). As DNA, the CDR3 is TGTGCCACCCGATCGACCGTACAGACCTACGAGCAGTACTTC. Translated, it gives CATRSTVQTYEQYF.

CDR3: CASGTGLDQPQHF. CDR3 nucleotide sequence: TGTGCCAGTGGGACAGGTTTGGATCAGCCCCAGCATTTT. The gene calls are TRBV2 and TRBJ1-5, with 8 bases matching TRBD1. Germline CDR1 SNHLY, CDR2 FYNNEI. The CDR3 length is 13 residues. Losses at the gene ends were 9 bases for V and 5 bases for J; bases not matched to a gene: 6.

The chain recombines TRBV6-5 with TRBJ2-2, with D maybe TRBD1 (5 bases). The length of the CDR3 is 13 residues. Germline CDR1 is MNHEY and CDR2 is SVGAGI. With 8 bases removed from V and 6 bases from J, the gap between germline ends came to 13 bases. CDR3 coding DNA: TGTGCCAGCCAGGGCCCCCGCGCCGGGGAGCTGTTTTTT. It encodes CASQGPRAGELFF.

This clone was counted a single time. The chain uses TRBV4-1 and TRBJ2-3; 11 bases agree with TRBD2. CDR1 and CDR2 (germline): MGHRA, YSYEKL. The V and J ends lost 1 base and 15 bases, in that order; junction bases with no gene match: 24. This CDR3 region has 19 residues. CDR3 residues: CASSQGPPNSGRAPPAVYF. CDR3 sequence (DNA): TGCGCCAGCAGCCAAGGTCCCCCTAATAGCGGGAGGGCCCCACCTGCAGTATATTTT.

The chain uses TRBV30 and TRBJ2-7; 9 positions agree with TRBD2. Per germline, CDR1 GTSNPN and CDR2 SVGIG (reference sequence). Trimming took 3 bases from V and 1 from J; bases not matched to a gene: 10. This CDR3 has 16 amino acids. The chain's CDR3 is CAWSDLSSGGSYEQYF. CDR3 bases: TGTGCCTGGAGCGATTTGTCAAGCGGGGGGTCCTACGAGCAGTACTTC.

This clone was seen only once. Distinct nucleotide sequences in the sample also encode this CDR3. The V call is TRBV19, the J call TRBJ1-1; tentative D call: TRBD1 (5 bases). This CDR3 has 14 amino acids. CDR1 is LNHDA, CDR2 SQIVND, per germline (reference sequence). V lost 1 base, J lost 2 bases, and 8 bases lay in between. CDR3: CASSIGQGNTEAFF. DNA of the CDR3: TGTGCCAGTAGTATAGGTCAGGGTAACACTGAAGCTTTCTTT.